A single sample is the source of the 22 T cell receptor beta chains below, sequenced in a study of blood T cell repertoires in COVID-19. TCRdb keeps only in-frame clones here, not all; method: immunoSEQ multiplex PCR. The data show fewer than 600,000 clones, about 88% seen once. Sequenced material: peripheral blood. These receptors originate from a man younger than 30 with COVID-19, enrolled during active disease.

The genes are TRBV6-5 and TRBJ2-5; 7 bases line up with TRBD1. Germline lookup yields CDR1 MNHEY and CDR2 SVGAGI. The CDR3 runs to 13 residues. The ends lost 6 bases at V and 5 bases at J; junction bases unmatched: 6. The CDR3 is CASRGDRDETQYF. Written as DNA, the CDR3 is TGTGCCAGCAGGGGCGACAGGGATGAGACCCAGTACTTC.

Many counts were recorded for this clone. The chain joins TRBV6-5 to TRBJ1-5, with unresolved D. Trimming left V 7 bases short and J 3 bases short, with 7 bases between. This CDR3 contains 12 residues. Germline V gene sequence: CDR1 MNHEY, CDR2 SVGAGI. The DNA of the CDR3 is TGTGCCAGCAACACCCCCAATCAGCCCCAGCATTTT. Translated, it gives CASNTPNQPQHF.

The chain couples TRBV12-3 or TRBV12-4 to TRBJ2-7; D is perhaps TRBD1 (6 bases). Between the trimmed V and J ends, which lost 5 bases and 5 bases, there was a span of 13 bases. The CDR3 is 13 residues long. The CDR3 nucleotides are TGTGCCAGCAGTGGACAGCAATTCGACGAGCAGTACTTC. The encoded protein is CASSGQQFDEQYF.

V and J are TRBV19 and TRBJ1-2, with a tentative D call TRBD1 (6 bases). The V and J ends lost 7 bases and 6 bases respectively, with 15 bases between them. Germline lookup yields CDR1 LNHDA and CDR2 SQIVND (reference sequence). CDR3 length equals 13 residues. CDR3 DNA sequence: TGTGCCAGTAAACTGTTGGGGGGGCATGGCTACACCTTC. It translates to CASKLLGGHGYTF.

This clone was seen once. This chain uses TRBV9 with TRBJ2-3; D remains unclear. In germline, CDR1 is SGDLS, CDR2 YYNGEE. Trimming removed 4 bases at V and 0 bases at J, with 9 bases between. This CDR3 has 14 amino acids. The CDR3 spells CASSISGSTDTQYF. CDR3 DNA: TGTGCCAGCAGCATCAGTGGTAGCACAGATACGCAGTATTTT.

The CDR3 loop reads CASTQGGGSDTEAFF. In DNA, the CDR3 is TGTGCCAGCACCCAGGGGGGAGGCTCCGACACTGAAGCTTTCTTT. This chain joins TRBV5-4 and TRBJ1-1, with 7 bases matching TRBD1. Trimming cost V 6 bases and J 3 bases; bases outside gene matches: 11. This CDR3 region has 15 residues. CDR1 SGHNT and CDR2 YYREEE come from the germline V gene (reference sequence).

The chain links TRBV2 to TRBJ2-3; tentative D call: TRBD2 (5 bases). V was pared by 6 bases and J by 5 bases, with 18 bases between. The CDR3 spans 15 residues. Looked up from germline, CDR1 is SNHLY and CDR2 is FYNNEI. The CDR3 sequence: CASRPSLAIQDTQYF. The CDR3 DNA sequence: TGTGCCAGCAGACCGAGCCTAGCCATTCAAGATACGCAGTATTTT.

The CDR3 coding sequence is TGTGCCAGTAGTCGAAGGACAGTTTCTGACACTGAAGCTTTCTTT. Translated, it gives CASSRRTVSDTEAFF. The chain couples TRBV19 to TRBJ1-1; tentatively, D is TRBD1 (6 bases). Trimming pared 5 bases from V and 3 bases from J, leaving 16 bases between. The CDR3 is 15 amino acids. Germline lookup yields CDR1 LNHDA and CDR2 SQIVND (reference sequence).

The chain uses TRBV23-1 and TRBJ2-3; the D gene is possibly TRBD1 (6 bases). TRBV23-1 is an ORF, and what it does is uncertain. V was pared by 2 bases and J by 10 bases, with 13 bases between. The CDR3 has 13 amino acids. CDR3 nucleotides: TGCGCCAGCAGTCAAAACCAGGGGAGCGCGCAGTATTTT. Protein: CASSQNQGSAQYF.

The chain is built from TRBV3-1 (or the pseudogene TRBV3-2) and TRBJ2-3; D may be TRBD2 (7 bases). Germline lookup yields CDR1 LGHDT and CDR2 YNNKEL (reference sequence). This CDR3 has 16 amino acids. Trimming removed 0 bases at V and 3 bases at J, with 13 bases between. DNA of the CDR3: TGTGCCAGCAGCCAAGATTGGAGCGGGACAACAGATACGCAGTATTTT. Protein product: CASSQDWSGTTDTQYF.

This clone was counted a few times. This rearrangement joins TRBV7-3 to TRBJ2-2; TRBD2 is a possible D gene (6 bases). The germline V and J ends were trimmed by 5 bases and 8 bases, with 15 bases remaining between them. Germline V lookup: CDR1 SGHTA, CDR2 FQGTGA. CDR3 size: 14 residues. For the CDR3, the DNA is TGTGCCAGCAGCCCCGAGGTTCGGGAGGGGGAGCTGTTTTTT. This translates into CASSPEVREGELFF. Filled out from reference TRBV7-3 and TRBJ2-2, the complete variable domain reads GAGVSQTPSNKVTEKGKYVELRCDPISGHTALYWYRQSLGQGPEFLIYFQGTGAADDSGLPNDRFFAVRPEGSVSTLKIQRTERGDSAVYLCASSPEVREGELFFGEGSRLTVL.

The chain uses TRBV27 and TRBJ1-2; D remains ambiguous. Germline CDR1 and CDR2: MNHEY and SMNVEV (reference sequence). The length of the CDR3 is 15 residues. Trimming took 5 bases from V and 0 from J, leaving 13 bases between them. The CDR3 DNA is TGTGCCAGCAGTCCGTACACCGGGACTAACTATGGCTACACCTTC. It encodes CASSPYTGTNYGYTF.

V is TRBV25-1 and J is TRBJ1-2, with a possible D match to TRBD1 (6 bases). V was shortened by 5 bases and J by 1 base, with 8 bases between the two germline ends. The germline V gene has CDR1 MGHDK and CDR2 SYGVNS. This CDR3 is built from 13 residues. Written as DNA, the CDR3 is TGTGCCAGCAGTCGACAGGTTAACTATGGCTACACCTTC. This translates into CASSRQVNYGYTF.

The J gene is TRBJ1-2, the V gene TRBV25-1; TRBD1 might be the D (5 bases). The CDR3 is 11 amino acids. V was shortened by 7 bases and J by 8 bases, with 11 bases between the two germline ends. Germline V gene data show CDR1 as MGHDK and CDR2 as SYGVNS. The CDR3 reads CASTGGIGYTF. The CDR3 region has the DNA TGTGCCAGCACGGGGGGGATCGGCTACACCTTC.

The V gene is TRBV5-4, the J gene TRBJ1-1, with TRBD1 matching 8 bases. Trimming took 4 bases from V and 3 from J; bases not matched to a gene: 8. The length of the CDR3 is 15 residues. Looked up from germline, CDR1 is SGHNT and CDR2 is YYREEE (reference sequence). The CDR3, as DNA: TGTGCCAGCAGCCCCAGGGGGCGCGCGGACACTGAAGCTTTCTTT. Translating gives CASSPRGRADTEAFF.

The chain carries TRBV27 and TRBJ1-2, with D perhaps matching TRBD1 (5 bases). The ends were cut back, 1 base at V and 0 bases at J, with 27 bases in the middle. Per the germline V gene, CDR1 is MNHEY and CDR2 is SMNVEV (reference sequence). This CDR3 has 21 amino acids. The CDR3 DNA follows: TGTGCCAGCAGTTTATGGGCGGCAGGGAAGAGTTCGGCGAGAGCTAACTATGGCTACACCTTC. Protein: CASSLWAAGKSSARANYGYTF.

CDR3 bases: TGTGCCAGCAGTTACTCCCAGGGGAATCCCCACGAGCAGTACTTC. Translation gives CASSYSQGNPHEQYF. The gene calls are TRBV27 and TRBJ2-7, with D perhaps matching TRBD1 (6 bases). This CDR3 has 15 residues. The germline V and J ends were trimmed by 4 bases and 5 bases, with 18 bases remaining between them. Germline loops: CDR1 MNHEY, CDR2 SMNVEV (reference sequence).

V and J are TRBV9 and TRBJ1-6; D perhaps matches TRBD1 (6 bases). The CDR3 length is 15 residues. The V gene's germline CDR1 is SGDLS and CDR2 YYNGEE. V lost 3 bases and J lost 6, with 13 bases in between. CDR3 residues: CASSGGPTGNSPLHF. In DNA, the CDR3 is TGTGCCAGCAGCGGTGGACCGACAGGTAATTCACCCCTCCACTTT.

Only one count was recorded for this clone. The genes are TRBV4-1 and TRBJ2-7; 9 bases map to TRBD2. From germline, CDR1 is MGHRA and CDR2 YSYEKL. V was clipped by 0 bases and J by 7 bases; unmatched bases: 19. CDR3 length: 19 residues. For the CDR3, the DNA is TGCGCCAGCAGCCAAGATTTGGGTTGGCGGCTAGCGGGGTCCCGGGAGCAGTACTTC. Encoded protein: CASSQDLGWRLAGSREQYF.

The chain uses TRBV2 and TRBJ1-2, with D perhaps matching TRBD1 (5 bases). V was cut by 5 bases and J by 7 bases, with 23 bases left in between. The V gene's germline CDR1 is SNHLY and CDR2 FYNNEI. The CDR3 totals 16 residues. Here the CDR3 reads CASSSQGTDLGGGYTF. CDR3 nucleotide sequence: TGTGCCAGCAGTTCGCAGGGCACCGACCTGGGGGGTGGCTACACCTTC.

This chain's CDR3 is CASRAGHSTDTQYF. The CDR3, as DNA: TGCGCCAGCAGGGCTGGACACAGCACAGATACGCAGTATTTT. The chain joins TRBV5-1 to TRBJ2-3, with D possibly matching TRBD1 (5 bases). The germline V gene encodes CDR1 SGHRS and CDR2 YFSETQ. V gave up 5 bases and J gave up 0 bases, with 10 bases separating them. CDR3 length: 14 residues.

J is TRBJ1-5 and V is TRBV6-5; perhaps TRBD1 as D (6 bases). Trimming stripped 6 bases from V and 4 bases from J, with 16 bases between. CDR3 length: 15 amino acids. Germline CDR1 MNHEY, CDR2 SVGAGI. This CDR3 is CASRGNRAPNQPQHF. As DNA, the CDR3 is TGTGCCAGCAGGGGTAACAGGGCTCCTAATCAGCCCCAGCATTTT.